The rows below give T cell receptor beta chains drawn from one sample of a study of T-cell memory formation after mild COVID-19. TCRdb passed the 5' RACE reads through MiXCR, listing each CDR3 protein once. This table has fewer than 400,000 distinct CDR3 sequences, approximately 16% appearing once. What was sequenced was PBMCs or a T cell subset sorted from them (not recorded which). These receptors were collected from a man younger than 35 who had mild COVID-19 (a few samples of this study predate the infection). Cell type and time point are not known. The CDR3 runs from the conserved cysteine through the conserved F or W. D genes are given only for firm matches. Clone size is not always given. Where it is, it says once, few, many or a class for expanded clones.

>TRBJ2-3|.|TRBV5-1|.
CASSPLKPDTQYF
TGCGCCAGCAGCCCCTTAAAGCCAGATACGCAGTATTTT
>TRBJ2-1|TRBD1|TRBV12-3/TRBV12-4|.
CASTLKRTGNNEQFF
TGTGCCAGTACCTTGAAGCGGACAGGCAACAATGAGCAGTTCTTC
>TRBJ1-1|.|TRBV4-1|.
CASSQPGRGIGTEAFF
TGCGCCAGCAGCCAACCCGGGCGAGGGATCGGCACTGAAGCTTTCTTT
>TRBJ2-1|.|TRBV29-1|.
CSGTEAPRNEQFF
TGCAGCGGAACAGAGGCTCCTCGCAATGAGCAGTTCTTC
>TRBJ2-3|.|TRBV29-1|few
CSAGTFLSTDTQYF
TGCAGCGCTGGGACATTCCTTAGCACAGATACGCAGTATTTT
>TRBJ2-1|TRBD2|TRBV7-8|.
CASSFLGGGYNEQFF
TGTGCCAGCAGCTTTTTGGGCGGGGGCTACAATGAGCAGTTCTTC
>TRBJ2-1|TRBD2|TRBV12-3/TRBV12-4|few
CASTRLAEQFF
TGTGCCAGCACCAGACTAGCGGAGCAGTTCTTC
>TRBJ2-5|TRBD2|TRBV3-1|few
CASSFGGASGGKTQYF
TGTGCCAGCAGCTTCGGCGGGGCTAGCGGGGGGAAGACCCAGTACTTC
>TRBJ1-3|.|TRBV2|few
CASSDSRGTIYF
TGTGCCAGCAGTGACTCGCGGGGCACCATATATTTT
>TRBJ1-4|.|TRBV13|few
CASSFFGSPNEKLFF
TGTGCCAGCAGCTTTTTCGGTAGCCCTAATGAAAAACTGTTTTTT
>TRBJ2-7|.|TRBV7-2|once
CASSFGAARYEQYF
TGTGCCAGCAGCTTCGGGGCCGCACGATACGAGCAGTACTTC
>TRBJ2-1|.|TRBV29-1|.
CSVEGSRGRRNEQFF
TGCAGCGTTGAAGGGAGTCGGGGGCGTCGCAATGAGCAGTTCTTC
>TRBJ2-3|.|TRBV7-2|few
CASSLFTVSTDTQYF
TGTGCCAGCAGCTTATTTACAGTTAGCACAGATACGCAGTATTTT
>TRBJ2-1|TRBD1|TRBV11-1|.
CASSFGQESYNEQFF
TGTGCCAGCAGCTTCGGACAGGAGTCCTACAATGAGCAGTTCTTC
>TRBJ2-1|.|TRBV27|.
CASSSIAPPDEQFF
TGTGCCAGCAGTTCGATTGCCCCTCCGGATGAGCAGTTCTTC
>TRBJ2-3|.|TRBV11-2|.
CASSRRDSTDTQYF
TGTGCCAGCAGCCGCAGGGATAGCACAGATACGCAGTATTTT